This passage covers 15 T cell receptor beta chains from one sample sequenced in a study of T cells after yellow fever vaccination. TCRdb reanalysed the 5' RACE reads using MiXCR and keeps one entry per CDR3 protein. The sample holds 200,000 to 300,000 distinct CDR3 sequences, around 3.5% seen once. The source was PBMCs, collected 15 days after the yellow fever booster vaccination. These receptor sequences come from a man aged 18 to 35 who received the YFV17D yellow fever vaccine.

This clonotype was seen ten or more times. The chain uses TRBV7-8 and TRBJ1-4, with a tentative D call TRBD1 (6 bases). CDR1 and CDR2 (germline): SGHVS, FQNEAQ. This CDR3 has 16 residues. The V end was cut by 8 bases, the J end by 0 bases, with 16 bases between. CDR3 protein: CASGPSRTATNEKLFF. Here the CDR3 DNA reads TGTGCCAGCGGTCCGTCTCGGACAGCAACTAATGAAAAACTGTTTTTT. The entire variable domain, with the rest obtained from reference TRBV7-8 and TRBJ1-4, is as follows: GAGVSQSPRYKVAKRGQDVALRCDPISGHVSLFWYQQALGQGPEFLTYFQNEAQLDKSGLPSDRFFAERPEGSVSTLKIQRTQQEDSAVYLCASGPSRTATNEKLFFGSGTQLSVL.

This clonotype was counted at least ten times. The genes are TRBV6-5 and TRBJ2-4; D is uncertain. Germline assignment: CDR1 MNHEY and CDR2 SVGAGI. The V gene lost 5 bases and the J gene lost 0 bases, with 8 bases spanning the gap. The CDR3 is 14 amino acids. The CDR3 loop reads CASSPWGAKNIQYF. Written as DNA, the CDR3 is TGTGCCAGCAGTCCCTGGGGAGCCAAAAACATTCAGTACTTC.

This clonotype was found many times. V and J are TRBV29-1 and TRBJ2-7, with 7 bases aligning to TRBD2. Looked up from germline, CDR1 is SQVTM and CDR2 is ANQGSEA. This CDR3 contains 15 residues. V shed 2 bases, J shed 2 bases, and the junction held 9 bases outside the gene matches. CDR3 region: CSVETNLAAPYEQYF. The CDR3 bases are TGCAGCGTTGAAACAAATCTAGCGGCCCCCTACGAGCAGTACTTC.

This clonotype appeared many times. The chain links TRBV5-1 to TRBJ2-7, with D possibly matching TRBD2 (7 bases). The length of the CDR3 is 13 residues. Trimming pared 1 base from V and 5 bases from J, leaving 10 bases between. Germline V CDR1 and CDR2: SGHRS, YFSETQ. CDR3 protein: CASSLSGGHEQYV. The CDR3 DNA reads TGCGCCAGCAGCTTGTCGGGGGGCCACGAGCAGTACGTC.

In its sample, this clonotype was seen many times. CDR3 sequence reads: CASSSNTGGAKTQYF. CDR3 DNA: TGTGCCAGCAGCTCCAATACGGGAGGGGCAAAGACCCAGTACTTC. The chain combines TRBV7-9 with TRBJ2-5; 8 bases align to TRBD2. Germline assignment: CDR1 SEHNR and CDR2 FQNEAQ (reference sequence). The CDR3 is made up of 15 amino acids. The trim removed 4 bases at V and 6 bases at J, leaving 10 bases unmatched.

At least ten counts were recorded for this clonotype. The CDR3 nucleotides are TGTGCCAGCGCGTCATACCCCAGGGAGACACGAGACAATGAGCAGTTCTTC. Amino acid sequence: CASASYPRETRDNEQFF. This chain uses TRBV28 with TRBJ2-1; either TRBD1 or TRBD2 may supply D (5 bases each). The V gene's germline CDR1 is MDHEN and CDR2 SYDVKM. CDR3 length equals 17 residues. Trimming shortened V by 8 bases and J by 5 bases, and 25 bases separated the two germline ends. The variable domain in full, completed from reference TRBV28 and TRBJ2-1, reads DVKVTQSSRYLVKRTGEKVFLECVQDMDHENMFWYRQDPGLGLRLIYFSYDVKMKEKGDIPEGYSVSREKKERFSLILESASTNQTSMYLCASASYPRETRDNEQFFGPGTRLTVL.

The table lists this clonotype with many counts. The rearrangement joins TRBV6-2 or TRBV6-3 to TRBJ2-1, with TRBD2 identical over 9 bases. CDR1 and CDR2 (germline): MNHEY, SVGEGT. The ends lost 4 bases at V and 2 bases at J; junction bases unmatched: 6. This CDR3 is built from 16 residues. The CDR3 DNA reads TGTGCCAGCAGTTTCCTGCGGGGGGGCCCCTACAATGAGCAGTTCTTC. This gives the protein CASSFLRGGPYNEQFF.

This rearrangement joins TRBV28 to TRBJ1-2; D might be TRBD1 (5 bases). Germline V gives CDR1 MDHEN, CDR2 SYDVKM. Trimming shortened V by 10 bases and J by 4 bases, and 19 bases separated the two germline ends. The CDR3 is 14 residues long. Written as DNA, the CDR3 is TGTGCCACCTCTCCTGCCGGGGGATTCTATGGCTACACCTTC. Amino acids: CATSPAGGFYGYTF.

This clonotype was found many times. J is TRBJ1-5 and V is TRBV7-2; tentatively, D is TRBD1 (6 bases). There are 14 residues in the CDR3. V lost 0 bases, J lost 5 bases, and 8 bases lay in between. Germline V gene data show CDR1 as SGHTA and CDR2 as FQGNSA. DNA of the CDR3: TGTGCCAGCAGCTTAGCAGGGGGGTATCAGCCCCAGCATTTT. As protein: CASSLAGGYQPQHF.

This clonotype was seen repeatedly, ten times or more. The chain carries TRBV24-1 and TRBJ1-1; D unresolved. The CDR3 consists of 11 residues. The V gene's germline CDR1 is KGHDR and CDR2 SFDVKD. Between the trimmed V and J ends, which lost 7 bases and 3 bases, there was a span of 5 bases. The CDR3 DNA reads TGTGCCACCAGAACAGACACTGAAGCTTTCTTT. It codes for CATRTDTEAFF.

This sequence joins TRBV12-3 or TRBV12-4 and TRBJ1-5; possible D gene TRBD1, 6 bases. V lost 6 bases and J 7 bases, leaving 13 bases between the germline ends. This CDR3 spans 13 amino acids. CDR3 nucleotide sequence: TGTGCCAGCAGCCCACAGGGCGAACAGCCCCAGCATTTT. Translated: CASSPQGEQPQHF.

At least ten counts were recorded for this clonotype. The chain joins TRBV7-9 to TRBJ2-1; a weak D match, TRBD1 (5 bases). The CDR3 has 15 amino acids. Trimming shortened V by 7 bases and J by 0 bases, and 13 bases separated the two germline ends. Germline CDR1 and CDR2: SEHNR and FQNEAQ (reference sequence). CDR3 loop: CASTTGSSSYNEQFF. DNA of the CDR3: TGTGCCAGCACAACAGGATCGAGCTCCTACAATGAGCAGTTCTTC. Based on the CDR3 plus reference TRBV7-9 and TRBJ2-1, the full variable domain is DTGVSQNPRHKITKRGQNVTFRCDPISEHNRLYWYRQTLGQGPEFLTYFQNEAQLEKSRLLSDRFSAERPKGSFSTLEIQRTEQGDSAMYLCASTTGSSSYNEQFFGPGTRLTVL.

This clonotype was picked up many times. The rearrangement uses TRBV7-2 and TRBJ2-6, with D perhaps TRBD2 (5 bases). The CDR3 is 17 amino acids. Germline V gives CDR1 SGHTA, CDR2 FQGNSA. Trimming took off 5 bases at V and 0 bases at J, with 14 bases between the two ends. CDR3 nucleotide sequence: TGTGCCAGCAGCCCCCGGACGGGAAGCTCTGGGGCCAACGTCCTGACTTTC. Translation: CASSPRTGSSGANVLTF. The whole variable domain, filled in from reference TRBV7-2 and TRBJ2-6, reads GAGVSQSPSNKVTEKGKDVELRCDPISGHTALYWYRQSLGQGLEFLIYFQGNSAPDKSGLPSDRFSAERTGGSVSTLTIQRTQQEDSAVYLCASSPRTGSSGANVLTFGAGSRLTVL.

This clonotype was counted many times. The chain has TRBV12-3 or TRBV12-4 and TRBJ2-1, with TRBD1 identical over 9 bases. With V trimmed by 4 bases and J by 8 bases, 12 bases remained unmatched. The CDR3 has 16 residues. The CDR3 loop is CASSSSGTGPSYEQFF. In nucleotides, the CDR3 is TGTGCCAGCAGTTCCTCCGGGACAGGGCCCTCGTATGAGCAGTTCTTC.

This clonotype showed up many times. The chain employs TRBV29-1 and TRBJ2-3, with D possibly being TRBD1 or TRBD2 (5 bases each). Germline loops: CDR1 SQVTM, CDR2 ANQGSEA. Trimming took off 6 bases at V and 5 bases at J, with 6 bases between the two ends. The CDR3 length is 10 residues. Here the CDR3 DNA reads TGCAGCGTGGGGGAAGATACGCAGTATTTT. This gives the protein CSVGEDTQYF.